This T cell receptor beta chain was observed in a study of blood T cells in healthy people across ages. Germline lookup yields CDR1 SGHDN and CDR2 FVKESK. V lost 2 bases and J lost 4, with 11 bases in between. The CDR3 consists of 14 residues. The authors ran a second PCR of 7 to 11 cycles using a sample-barcoded 5' primer and a J-beta primer mix. Each cDNA molecule, via a template-switch adaptor with 12 random nucleotides, was tagged. TCRdb independently ran MiXCR on the 5' RACE reads; one entry per CDR3 protein. The sample lists about 780,000 distinct CDR3 sequences; about 59% were seen once. The chain employs TRBV14 and TRBJ2-5; D uncertain. The sequencing input was blood. This sequence originates from a man between 25 and 39 years old in good health. CDR3 coding DNA: TGTGCCAGCAGCCAAATTGGGATTCGAGAGACCCAGTACTTC. Amino acids: CASSQIGIRETQYF.